These 27 T cell receptor beta chains share one sample of origin, sequenced in a study of shared clonotypes between healthy human individuals (dated by TCRdb to about 2020). Libraries were prepared through the immunoSEQ multiplex PCR assay. What TCRdb holds here is the immuneACCESS table cut down to in-frame rearrangements. Part of the clones is not present; checked against another copy, under half of the missing clones reflect an unresolved V gene, and the others are unexplained. This sample has roughly 1.5 million clones in its table, and around 98% of those were observed once. The ten largest account for 0.4% to 0.55% of the sample. The sample was naive CD4+ T cells sorted from blood. In the paper's terms, the cell subset or site label means: CD45RA+ positively selected. All receptors derive from a man aged 30 to 39 in good health.

Written as DNA, the CDR3 is TGTGCCAGCAGTTACTCGACGCTCTCCAGTCCCAACGTCCTGACTTTC. The encoded protein is CASSYSTLSSPNVLTF. The V and J genes are TRBV6-5 and TRBJ2-6; D not resolved. V lost 0 bases and J 8 bases, leaving 14 bases between the germline ends. In germline, CDR1 is MNHEY, CDR2 SVGAGI. The CDR3 contains 16 residues.

Comments on this clone: Different DNA sequences within this sample yield the same CDR3. The genes are TRBV15 and TRBJ2-5; D uncertain. Trimming removed 1 base at V and 3 bases at J, with 3 bases between. Germline V gene data show CDR1 as LNHNV and CDR2 as YYDKDF (reference sequence). The CDR3 totals 12 residues. CDR3 residues: CATSRGEETQYF. The CDR3 DNA reads TGTGCCACCAGCAGAGGAGAAGAGACCCAGTACTTC.

The chain employs TRBV5-1 and TRBJ1-5, with D uncertain. CDR1 SGHRS and CDR2 YFSETQ come from the germline V gene. Trimming pared 4 bases from V and 4 bases from J, leaving 15 bases between. The CDR3 length is 15 residues. The CDR3 DNA reads as TGCGCCAGCAGCGCCACCGGAACGTTAAATCAGCCCCAGCATTTT. The encoded protein is CASSATGTLNQPQHF.

The sample holds one count of this clone. The chain employs TRBV29-1 and TRBJ1-2; 10 nucleotides match TRBD1. Germline V lookup: CDR1 SQVTM, CDR2 ANQGSEA. This CDR3 comprises 15 residues. With 6 bases clipped from V and 0 bases from J, the junction kept 7 bases outside the gene matches. This CDR3 is CSVPGQGSANYGYTF. CDR3 DNA sequence: TGCAGCGTCCCGGGACAGGGGTCCGCTAACTATGGCTACACCTTC.

The chain recombines TRBV5-1 with TRBJ2-7, with 14 positions matching TRBD2. Trimming removed 3 bases from V and 4 bases from J; junction bases left unmatched: 6. There are 16 residues in the CDR3. The germline gives CDR1 SGHRS, CDR2 YFSETQ. The CDR3 spells CASSSGLAGVRYEQYF. CDR3 DNA: TGCGCCAGCAGCTCGGGACTAGCGGGAGTAAGGTACGAGCAGTACTTC.

This chain joins TRBV10-3 and TRBJ2-7; TRBD2 matches at 7 bases. Per the germline V gene, CDR1 is ENHRY and CDR2 is SYGVKD. V trimming: 3 bases; J trimming: 6 bases; junction bases outside the gene matches: 17. The CDR3 consists of 17 residues. CDR3 region: CAISELSGGRVPSEQYF. The CDR3, as DNA: TGTGCCATCAGTGAATTGTCTGGCGGGAGAGTCCCGTCCGAGCAGTACTTC.

V and J are TRBV6-4 and TRBJ2-7; TRBD1 is a possible D gene (6 bases). The germline gives CDR1 MRHNA, CDR2 SNTAGT. V was shortened by 0 bases and J by 0 bases, with 21 bases between the two germline ends. The CDR3 consists of 19 residues. CDR3 in DNA: TGTGCCAGCAGTGACTCGAGGGCAGGGGCGCATCGGAGCTCCTACGAGCAGTACTTC. Translation gives CASSDSRAGAHRSSYEQYF.

This sequence joins TRBV18 and TRBJ2-7, with D perhaps matching TRBD1 (6 bases). Trimming took off 2 bases at V and 4 bases at J, with 15 bases between the two ends. Germline CDR1 KGHSH, CDR2 LQKENI. The CDR3 extends over 15 amino acids. The CDR3 is CASSPSQGPGYEQYF. The CDR3 DNA reads TGTGCCAGCTCACCATCTCAGGGGCCGGGGTACGAGCAGTACTTC.

The chain is built from TRBV27 and TRBJ1-4; 8 bases match TRBD1. The CDR3 length is 14 residues. Losses at the gene ends were 6 bases for V and 9 bases for J; bases not matched to a gene: 9. Germline V CDR1 and CDR2: MNHEY, SMNVEV (reference sequence). CDR3 in amino acids: CASSQDRAPKKLFF. CDR3 sequence (DNA): TGTGCCAGCAGCCAGGACAGGGCACCCAAAAAACTGTTTTTT.

This rearrangement joins TRBV5-8 to TRBJ2-5; weak D call: TRBD1 (5 bases). This CDR3 spans 14 amino acids. V gave up 3 bases and J gave up 1 base, with 10 bases separating them. In germline, CDR1 is SGHTS, CDR2 YDEGEE. CDR3 sequence: CASSSGHRQETQYF. The DNA of the CDR3 is TGTGCCAGCAGCTCCGGACACCGCCAAGAGACCCAGTACTTC.

The V call is TRBV20-1, the J call TRBJ2-1; D not certain. The CDR3 is made up of 11 amino acids. Germline values: CDR1 DFQATT, CDR2 SNEGSKA (reference sequence). V dropped 5 bases and J dropped 7 bases, with 9 bases sitting between them. CDR3 region: CSAFTRNEQFF. The CDR3 region has the DNA TGCAGTGCTTTTACTCGAAATGAGCAGTTCTTC.

This rearrangement joins TRBV5-1 to TRBJ2-7; 10 nucleotides align to TRBD1. This CDR3 is built from 15 residues. The V gene's germline CDR1 is SGHRS and CDR2 YFSETQ. The ends lost 5 bases at V and 5 bases at J; junction bases unmatched: 10. CDR3 in amino acids: CASRRTGTGVDEQYF. The CDR3 region has the DNA TGCGCCAGCAGAAGAACCGGGACAGGGGTCGACGAGCAGTACTTC. The full variable domain, its missing parts supplied by reference TRBV5-1 and TRBJ2-7, is KAGVTQTPRYLIKTRGQQVTLSCSPISGHRSVSWYQQTPGQGLQFLFEYFSETQRNKGNFPGRFSGRQFSNSRSEMNVSTLELGDSALYLCASRRTGTGVDEQYFGPGTRLTVT.

The chain recombines TRBV5-1 with TRBJ2-3; possibly TRBD1 or TRBD2 for D (7 bases each). This CDR3 has 18 residues. CDR1 SGHRS and CDR2 YFSETQ come from the germline V gene. The V and J ends lost 0 bases and 4 bases respectively, with 21 bases between them. CDR3 amino acids: CASSLAFANRGGADTQYF. DNA of the CDR3: TGCGCCAGCAGCTTGGCCTTCGCCAACAGGGGAGGGGCAGATACGCAGTATTTT.

V gene TRBV18 combines with J gene TRBJ1-4, with D possibly being TRBD1 (5 bases). Germline loops: CDR1 KGHSH, CDR2 LQKENI. There are 15 residues in the CDR3. V lost 1 base and J 3 bases, leaving 9 bases between the germline ends. The CDR3 is CASSPQGTSNEKLFF. CDR3 sequence (DNA): TGTGCCAGCTCACCACAGGGGACGTCTAATGAAAAACTGTTTTTT.

The rearrangement links TRBV7-2 to TRBJ2-5, with a weak D call TRBD1 (5 bases). In germline, CDR1 is SGHTA, CDR2 FQGNSA. The CDR3 spans 14 residues. With 1 base removed from V and 1 base from J, the gap between germline ends came to 7 bases. The CDR3 spells CASSLEQGQETQYF. The CDR3 DNA is TGTGCCAGCAGCTTAGAGCAGGGCCAAGAGACCCAGTACTTC. Drawing the rest from reference TRBV7-2 and TRBJ2-5, the complete variable domain is GAGVSQSPSNKVTEKGKDVELRCDPISGHTALYWYRQSLGQGLEFLIYFQGNSAPDKSGLPSDRFSAERTGGSVSTLTIQRTQQEDSAVYLCASSLEQGQETQYFGPGTRLLVL.

The V and J genes are TRBV9 and TRBJ1-2; the match to TRBD1 covers 7 bases. Germline V gives CDR1 SGDLS, CDR2 YYNGEE. The CDR3 sequence is 15 residues long. The trim removed 0 bases at V and 3 bases at J, leaving 5 bases unmatched. The CDR3 nucleotides are TGTGCCAGCAGCGTAGGTCCCCAGGGGGACTATGGCTACACCTTC. It is translated as CASSVGPQGDYGYTF. The full variable domain, rest sourced from reference TRBV9 and TRBJ1-2, is DSGVTQTPKHLITATGQRVTLRCSPRSGDLSVYWYQQSLDQGLQFLIQYYNGEERAKGNILERFSAQQFPDLHSELNLSSLELGDSALYFCASSVGPQGDYGYTFGSGTRLTVV.

This chain uses TRBV9 with TRBJ2-2; D perhaps matches TRBD2 (5 bases). V was clipped by 0 bases and J by 4 bases, with 7 bases between them. The CDR3 consists of 14 residues. Germline lookup yields CDR1 SGDLS and CDR2 YYNGEE. The CDR3 spells CASSVETITGELFF. For the CDR3, the DNA is TGTGCCAGCAGCGTAGAGACTATCACCGGGGAGCTGTTTTTT.

Notes on this clone: The same CDR3 also results from other DNA sequences found in this sample. This chain joins TRBV27 and TRBJ2-5, with D tentatively TRBD1 (5 bases). Germline CDR1 reads MNHEY; CDR2 reads SMNVEV (reference sequence). V lost 4 bases and J 5 bases, leaving 5 bases between the germline ends. The length of the CDR3 is 11 residues. CDR3: CASSSGETQYF. Here the CDR3 DNA reads TGTGCCAGCAGTTCAGGGGAGACCCAGTACTTC.

The genes are TRBV25-1 and TRBJ2-1; D is tentatively TRBD1 or TRBD2 (5 bases each). V was pared by 8 bases and J by 7 bases, with 18 bases between. This CDR3 comprises 14 residues. The germline CDR1 and CDR2 sequences are MGHDK and SYGVNS. CDR3 nucleotides: TGTGCCAGCGGGGGTTTGGTCCCTTTAAATGAGCAGTTCTTC. This translates into CASGGLVPLNEQFF.

The chain links TRBV29-1 to TRBJ2-7; 9 bases are shared with TRBD2. Germline V gene data show CDR1 as SQVTM and CDR2 as ANQGSEA. V dropped 6 bases and J dropped 4; count of bases not matched to a gene: 13. CDR3 length: 15 amino acids. The CDR3 is CSVEPWGSGGYEQYF. DNA of the CDR3: TGCAGCGTCGAACCTTGGGGTAGCGGGGGATACGAGCAGTACTTC.

V is TRBV6-5 and J is TRBJ2-7; 12 positions match TRBD2. The CDR3 has 14 residues. The germline gives CDR1 MNHEY, CDR2 SVGAGI. V gave up 6 bases and J gave up 7 bases; unmatched junction bases: 7. The CDR3 sequence is CASSRTSGMWEQYF. In nucleotides, the CDR3 is TGTGCCAGCAGCCGGACTAGCGGGATGTGGGAGCAGTACTTC.

The V gene is TRBV4-1, the J gene TRBJ2-2; perhaps TRBD2 as D (5 bases). Trimming left V 0 bases short and J 7 bases short, with 9 bases between. CDR1 is MGHRA, CDR2 YSYEKL, per germline. This CDR3 region has 14 residues. The CDR3: CASSQERVFGELFF. As DNA, the CDR3 is TGCGCCAGCAGCCAAGAGAGGGTTTTCGGGGAGCTGTTTTTT.

The chain recombines TRBV4-1 with TRBJ2-5, with 14 nucleotides matching TRBD2. This CDR3 contains 19 residues. The V gene's germline CDR1 is MGHRA and CDR2 YSYEKL. V lost 6 bases to trimming and J lost 5 bases; unmatched junction nucleotides: 17. The CDR3 sequence: CASSNSGLAGALSGETQYF. CDR3 sequence (DNA): TGCGCCAGCAGTAATTCGGGACTAGCGGGAGCATTAAGCGGGGAGACCCAGTACTTC.

This rearrangement joins TRBV10-3 to TRBJ2-1, with TRBD2 identical over 11 bases. Trimming cost V 2 bases and J 0 bases; bases outside gene matches: 6. The CDR3 runs 18 residues. In germline, CDR1 is ENHRY, CDR2 SYGVKD. The CDR3: CAISEVGTSGSSYNEQFF. The CDR3 nucleotides read TGTGCCATCAGTGAGGTAGGGACTAGCGGTAGCTCCTACAATGAGCAGTTCTTC.

This clone was seen once. The junction does not match germline at one end; this may be a read error. The J gene is TRBJ2-3, the V gene TRBV7-7; D perhaps matches TRBD2 (7 bases). Germline lookup yields CDR1 SSHAT and CDR2 FNYEAQ (reference sequence). This CDR3 is 16 amino acids long. In nucleotides, the CDR3 is TGTGCTAGCAGCACTGGGGGGGGCGCTGGCACAGATACGCAGTATTTT. It translates to CASSTGGGAGTDTQYF.

This chain joins TRBV19 and TRBJ2-7; unclear D gene. This CDR3 comprises 16 residues. The V gene's germline CDR1 is LNHDA and CDR2 SQIVND (reference sequence). The germline V and J ends were trimmed by 3 bases and 0 bases, with 15 bases remaining between them. The CDR3 DNA reads as TGTGCCAGTAGTATCGGGCGAGGAAGCTACTCCTACGAGCAGTACTTC. Residues: CASSIGRGSYSYEQYF.

The V gene is TRBV6-5, the J gene TRBJ1-2; no clear D. Trimming took off 9 bases at V and 6 bases at J, with 14 bases between the two ends. Germline-derived CDR1 and CDR2 are MNHEY and SVGAGI. The CDR3 loop spans 12 amino acids. The CDR3 sequence is CASSTRENGYTF. The DNA of the CDR3 is TGTGCCAGTTCGACCCGAGAAAATGGCTACACCTTC.